Below, 28 T cell receptor beta chains from the same sample are listed, as sequenced in a study of a mutant IDH1 vaccine in newly diagnosed glioma. Libraries were prepared by immunoSEQ multiplex PCR; TCRdb keeps only in-frame clonotypes and omits some of them. The table includes roughly 60,000 clones, more than 75% detected once. The antigens of these receptors remain unknown. The time point is: week 23, last vaccination. Doses of 300 ug of mutant IDH1 20-mer peptide were given with topical imiquimod. Sample: PBMCs, taken from a glioma patient whose treatment included an IDH1 peptide vaccine. These receptors were obtained from a man aged 30 to 45 with glioma.

The chain uses TRBV5-6 and TRBJ2-5; a weak D match, TRBD1 (5 bases). Trimming took off 1 base at V and 5 bases at J, with 12 bases between the two ends. Germline CDR1 SGHDT, CDR2 YYEEEE. The CDR3 spans 14 residues. The CDR3 is CASSLFVTEETQYF. Here the CDR3 DNA reads TGTGCCAGCAGCTTGTTTGTGACAGAGGAGACCCAGTACTTC.

The gene calls are TRBV6-5 and TRBJ1-1; TRBD1 is a possible D gene (5 bases). The CDR3 consists of 15 residues. Deletions cut 2 bases from V and 1 base from J, with 11 bases between. The germline CDR1 and CDR2 sequences are MNHEY and SVGAGI. CDR3 sequence reads: CASSYQVGPNTEAFF. Here the CDR3 DNA reads TGTGCCAGCAGTTACCAGGTGGGGCCGAACACTGAAGCTTTCTTT.

The gene calls are TRBV19 and TRBJ1-6; 8 positions agree with TRBD1. The J segment lost 6 bases and the V segment lost 7 bases, leaving 14 bases of the junction unmatched. The CDR3 covers 17 residues. From germline, CDR1 is LNHDA and CDR2 SQIVND (reference sequence). The CDR3 bases are TGTGCCAGTACCAGTCGCCGGGACAGGACAACTAATTCACCCCTCCACTTT. Translation gives CASTSRRDRTTNSPLHF.

The chain recombines TRBV7-6 with TRBJ1-6; D uncertain. The CDR3 consists of 13 residues. V dropped 5 bases and J dropped 9 bases, with 11 bases sitting between them. Germline CDR1 is SGHVS and CDR2 is FNYEAQ. CDR3 amino acids: CASSNEGGSPLHF. As DNA, the CDR3 is TGTGCCAGCAGCAACGAGGGCGGTTCACCCCTCCACTTT.

Turning to this clone: An end of the junction differs from the germline gene, which may be a read error. This sequence joins TRBV29-1 and TRBJ2-2; 7 bases align to TRBD2. CDR1 SQVTM and CDR2 ANQGSEA come from the germline V gene. This CDR3 comprises 13 residues. CDR3 in amino acids: CSVRDYYTGGLFF. The CDR3 bases are TGCAGCGTTCGGGACTACTACACCGGGGGGCTGTTTTTT.

The J gene is TRBJ1-3, the V gene TRBV5-1; unclear D gene. Trimming cost V 0 bases and J 0 bases, with 10 bases left between them. There are 16 residues in the CDR3. Germline CDR1 SGHRS, CDR2 YFSETQ. The DNA of the CDR3 is TGCGCCAGCAGCTTGGGGCCGTCCTCCTCTGGAAACACCATATATTTT. Translating gives CASSLGPSSSGNTIYF.

V usage is TRBV5-1 and J usage is TRBJ2-5; 9 nucleotides align to TRBD1. CDR1 is SGHRS, CDR2 YFSETQ, per germline. Trimming removed 2 bases from V and 5 bases from J; junction bases left unmatched: 10. The CDR3 length is 16 residues. Here the CDR3 DNA reads TGCGCCAGCAGCTTTCAAACGGGACAGGGAGGGGAGACCCAGTACTTC. Translated: CASSFQTGQGGETQYF.

The chain recombines TRBV18 with TRBJ2-5; no firm D call. CDR3 length equals 13 residues. Germline CDR1 and CDR2: KGHSH and LQKENI. V was shortened by 3 bases and J by 0 bases, with 5 bases between the two germline ends. This chain's CDR3 is CASSPPYQETQYF. In DNA, the CDR3 is TGTGCCAGCTCACCGCCTTACCAAGAGACCCAGTACTTC.

The V call is TRBV6-1, the J call TRBJ2-3; perhaps TRBD2 as D (7 bases). In germline, CDR1 is MNHNS, CDR2 SASEGT. The ends were cut back, 1 base at V and 2 bases at J, with 10 bases in the middle. The CDR3 totals 15 residues. The CDR3 DNA reads TGTGCCAGCAGTGAAGGAGGGGGGGCCACAGATACGCAGTATTTT. It translates to CASSEGGGATDTQYF.

The chain joins TRBV6-6 to TRBJ1-1; D call uncertain. This CDR3 has 15 amino acids. Germline-derived CDR1 and CDR2 are MNHNY and SVGAGI (reference sequence). Trimming took 6 bases from V and 0 from J, leaving 14 bases between them. CDR3 sequence: CASRNPGSLNTEAFF. CDR3 in DNA: TGTGCCAGCAGAAATCCGGGTTCCTTGAACACTGAAGCTTTCTTT.

The gene calls are TRBV10-3 and TRBJ1-3; D is unclear. Germline loops: CDR1 ENHRY, CDR2 SYGVKD. The V gene lost 10 bases and the J gene lost 0 bases, with 19 bases spanning the gap. CDR3 length equals 16 residues. The CDR3 is CATAGPPASSGNTIYF. The CDR3, as DNA: TGTGCCACCGCCGGGCCGCCAGCCAGCTCTGGAAACACCATATATTTT.

Worth noting for this clone: A read error may account for a junction end that differs from germline. The chain has TRBV13 and TRBJ2-3, with TRBD1 identical over 8 bases. The CDR3 has 13 residues. Per germline, CDR1 PRHDT and CDR2 FYEKMQ (reference sequence). The CDR3 loop reads CASSFGKGQALLF. The CDR3 DNA reads TGTGCCAGCAGCTTCGGAAAGGGACAGGCCCTCCTTTTT.

This clone was picked up a small number of times. The chain uses TRBV6-6 and TRBJ1-1; D possibly corresponds to TRBD1 (5 bases). This CDR3 region has 16 residues. CDR1 is MNHNY and CDR2 is SVGAGI in the germline V gene (reference sequence). V lost 0 bases to trimming and J lost 0 bases, with 11 bases between them. The CDR3 sequence is CASSYSRGDMNTEAFF. Written as DNA, the CDR3 is TGTGCCAGCAGTTACTCTAGGGGAGACATGAACACTGAAGCTTTCTTT.

The chain employs TRBV6-5 and TRBJ2-7; possibly TRBD1 for D (6 bases). V was cut by 6 bases and J by 3 bases, with 12 bases left in between. Per the germline V gene, CDR1 is MNHEY and CDR2 is SVGAGI. This CDR3 contains 13 residues. Here the CDR3 DNA reads TGTGCCAGCAGCCCCTGGACAGTCTACGAGCAGTACTTC. It codes for CASSPWTVYEQYF.

The J gene is TRBJ1-6, the V gene TRBV5-1, with a weak D call TRBD1 (6 bases). Trimming shortened V by 3 bases and J by 7 bases, and 14 bases separated the two germline ends. Germline V gene data show CDR1 as SGHRS and CDR2 as YFSETQ. This CDR3 is built from 15 residues. The CDR3 spells CASSSWIGGNSPLHF. The CDR3 DNA follows: TGCGCCAGCAGCTCCTGGATAGGGGGAAATTCACCCCTCCACTTT.

This clone was counted between two and nine times. This chain joins TRBV6-5 and TRBJ1-5, with a possible D match to TRBD1 (5 bases). This CDR3 comprises 15 residues. The V end lost 0 bases, the J end lost 2 bases, and 8 bases lay between the germline ends. The V gene's germline CDR1 is MNHEY and CDR2 SVGAGI. CDR3 amino acids: CASSYSQGGNQPQHF. The CDR3 bases are TGTGCCAGCAGTTACTCCCAGGGCGGCAATCAGCCCCAGCATTTT.

The chain is built from TRBV5-1 and TRBJ2-3, with 7 bases that match TRBD2. V was clipped by 0 bases and J by 4 bases; unmatched bases: 8. The germline V gene encodes CDR1 SGHRS and CDR2 YFSETQ. The CDR3 sequence is 16 residues long. The CDR3 sequence: CASSLVTGGGADTQYF. The DNA for the CDR3 is TGCGCCAGCAGCTTGGTCACGGGGGGTGGTGCAGATACGCAGTATTTT. Full variable domain (outside the CDR3, taken from reference TRBV5-1 and TRBJ2-3): KAGVTQTPRYLIKTRGQQVTLSCSPISGHRSVSWYQQTPGQGLQFLFEYFSETQRNKGNFPGRFSGRQFSNSRSEMNVSTLELGDSALYLCASSLVTGGGADTQYFGPGTRLTVL.

This chain uses TRBV15 with TRBJ2-1, with 8 nucleotides matching TRBD2. The junction had 7 bases not matched to a gene; V was cut back by 3 bases and J by 12 bases. This CDR3 has 13 residues. Germline V gene lookup returns CDR1 LNHNV and CDR2 YYDKDF (reference sequence). CDR3 in DNA: TGTGCCACCAGCAGGGGCGGGGGGCGAATGCAGTTCTTC. It translates to CATSRGGGRMQFF.

V usage is TRBV7-9 and J usage is TRBJ1-5; D is unresolved. V shed 4 bases and J shed 6 bases, with 13 bases lying between them. The germline CDR1 and CDR2 sequences are SEHNR and FQNEAQ (reference sequence). The CDR3 extends over 14 amino acids. CDR3 protein: CASSSITVGQPQHF. CDR3 DNA sequence: TGTGCCAGCAGCTCAATTACGGTGGGTCAGCCCCAGCATTTT. The whole variable domain, remainder taken from reference TRBV7-9 and TRBJ1-5, is DTGVSQNPRHKITKRGQNVTFRCDPISEHNRLYWYRQTLGQGPEFLTYFQNEAQLEKSRLLSDRFSAERPKGSFSTLEIQRTEQGDSAMYLCASSSITVGQPQHFGDGTRLSIL.

The genes are TRBV6-8 and TRBJ2-3; D gene unclear. The CDR3 contains 12 residues. Germline V gives CDR1 MNHGY, CDR2 SAAAGT. V was shortened by 6 bases and J by 0 bases, with 4 bases between the two germline ends. The CDR3 nucleotides read TGTGCCAGCAGCGTGAGCACAGATACGCAGTATTTT. Its protein is CASSVSTDTQYF.

The rearrangement joins TRBV6-6 to TRBJ1-1, with a tentative D call TRBD1 (5 bases). The V gene's germline CDR1 is MNHNY and CDR2 SVGAGI (reference sequence). The CDR3 sequence is 15 residues long. Trimming cost V 0 bases and J 4 bases, with 12 bases left between them. In nucleotides, the CDR3 is TGTGCCAGCAGTTACTCAGGCCAGGGCGCCACTGAAGCTTTCTTT. This gives the protein CASSYSGQGATEAFF.

V gene TRBV6-4 combines with J gene TRBJ2-3; 8 positions match TRBD2. With V trimmed by 6 bases and J by 2 bases, 4 bases remained unmatched. The CDR3 extends over 14 amino acids. The germline V gene has CDR1 MRHNA and CDR2 SNTAGT. In DNA, the CDR3 is TGTGCCAGCAGCACTAGCGGATTCACAGATACGCAGTATTTT. The encoded protein is CASSTSGFTDTQYF.

J is TRBJ1-6 and V is TRBV5-1, with a tentative D call TRBD1 (5 bases). V lost 0 bases, J lost 6 bases, and 16 bases lay in between. This CDR3 is built from 17 residues. Germline CDR1 reads SGHRS; CDR2 reads YFSETQ. CDR3 residues: CASSLAWGVRGNSPLHF. CDR3 bases: TGCGCCAGCAGCTTGGCCTGGGGGGTGAGAGGTAATTCACCCCTCCACTTT.

This chain's CDR3 is CASSLQRKGRASYNTEAFF. In DNA form, the CDR3 reads TGTGCCAGCAGCCTCCAGCGTAAGGGCAGGGCCAGCTATAACACTGAAGCTTTCTTT. The chain uses TRBV4-2 and TRBJ1-1, with TRBD1 as a possible D gene (5 bases). The CDR3 runs to 19 residues. From germline, CDR1 is LGHNA and CDR2 YNFKEQ. Trimming took 4 bases from V and 2 from J, leaving 26 bases between them.

This clone showed up just once. The chain is built from TRBV15 and TRBJ1-3; D uncertain. CDR3 length: 16 residues. V lost 0 bases to trimming and J lost 1 base, with 10 bases between them. CDR1 is LNHNV and CDR2 is YYDKDF in the germline V gene (reference sequence). The CDR3 spells CATSRDRTLSGNTIYF. The CDR3 bases are TGTGCCACCAGCAGAGACAGAACGTTGTCTGGAAACACCATATATTTT.

The rearrangement uses TRBV21-1 and TRBJ2-7; the D call of TRBD1 is as the table states it, not checked on the DNA. TRBV21-1 is a known pseudogene. The length of the CDR3 is 15 residues. The CDR3 here is CASSKGKGGSGEQYF. The CDR3 region has the DNA TGTGCCAGCAGCAAAGGAAAAGGGGGTTCGGGCGAGCAGTACTTC.

The V call is TRBV13, the J call TRBJ1-1; D is uncertain. V was shortened by 4 bases and J by 1 base, with 10 bases between the two germline ends. This CDR3 contains 14 residues. The germline V gene encodes CDR1 PRHDT and CDR2 FYEKMQ (reference sequence). CDR3 in DNA: TGTGCCAGCAGCTCCCGGGTCCAGAACACTGAAGCTTTCTTT. Residues: CASSSRVQNTEAFF.

This chain joins TRBV11-2 and TRBJ1-2; tentative D call: TRBD1 (5 bases). CDR1 and CDR2 (germline): SGHAT, FQNNGV. This CDR3 is built from 14 residues. Trimming took off 11 bases at V and 4 bases at J, with 20 bases between the two ends. The CDR3 DNA follows: TGTGCCTCACGAGATGGGACGGCTATCTATGGCTACACCTTC. Encoded protein: CASRDGTAIYGYTF.